This T cell receptor beta chain was sequenced for a study of CD8+ T cells in alopecia areata (dated by TCRdb to 2016 to 2019). As for the study more broadly: Skin from C3H/HeJ donors with spontaneous alopecia (about 6-13 months old) was grafted onto female C3H/HeJ recipients that were about 6-10 weeks old. High-throughput TCRbeta sequencing was used to examine T cell clonal expansion in alopecia areata in both the C3H/HeJ mouse model and human patients. Scalp tissue and sorted CD4+ and CD8+ peripheral blood T cells from patchy and totalis/universalis alopecia areata patients and from healthy controls were covered by human TCRbeta sequencing. Scalp clonality was compared across normal scalp (n=4), patchy alopecia areata scalp (n=8), and alopecia totalis/universalis scalp (n=8). RNA was obtained with the PAXgene miRNA kit for fixed scalp, the miRNeasy kit for PBMCs, and the RNeasy kit for mouse skin. Amplification of TCRbeta CDR3 regions was done by immunoSEQ multiplex PCR using 35 Vbeta forward primers and 13 Jbeta reverse primers. General study outcomes and caveats: Lesional scalp, especially in alopecia totalis/universalis, showed higher clonality and more expanded CD8+ clones than normal scalp, suggesting antigenic drive. Unlike mouse skin, where gammadelta T cells dominate, normal human skin contains resident alphabeta T cells that get sequenced too, which complicates analysis of the scalp TCR repertoire. Shared TCR sequences between patients were less evident than in mice, which may be partly attributable to HLA diversity in the patient population.

The CDR3 holds 14 amino acids from the cysteine to the phenylalanine. The DNA shown is the part of the CDR3 that was read: 30 bases, in frame from base 1. The germline V gene sets CDR1 to NSHNY and CDR2 to SYGAGN. This clone has just a few counts. The specificity of this receptor is unknown. This receptor came from a mouse, so its gene names and germline sequences are mouse ones too. The CDR3 extends 4 residues past the end of the read, so its final part is completed from the germline J gene. Receptor amplification or capture employed the immunoSEQ multiplex PCR assay. To provide template for TCR sequencing, every sample had RNA extracted and reverse transcribed into cDNA. SuperScript III was used for first-strand cDNA synthesis, primed with a 2:1 mix of oligo-dT and random hexamers. A synthetic immune receptor repertoire was used to assess amplification bias, and residual bias was removed computationally. Sequencing of the libraries was done on Illumina HiSeq using 60 bp reads that spanned the CDR3 and were read from J toward V. The paper's processing steps were these. After raw reads were preprocessed to remove errors, the CDR3 was defined following IMGT conventions as running from the conserved cysteine to phenylalanine. To get clonality, Shannon entropy was normalized by log2 of the number of productive unique TCRs and the result was subtracted from 1. CD4 or CD8 identity of scalp clones was inferred by cross-referencing scalp TCRbeta sequences with sorted blood CD4 and CD8 repertoires. TCRdb holds this immuneACCESS table with in-frame rearrangements only. Some clones are missing; in checked studies, unresolved V genes explain under half, and the rest has no known cause. V, J and clone size are taken as reported in that table, and D and trimming were inferred from the DNA itself. This sample contains about 120,000 clones, none of which is a singleton. The top ten clonotypes cover around 20% of the sample.

The TCR originated in a C3H/HeJ mouse with alopecia areata. The strain's MHC haplotype is H2-k. Sequenced: lesional skin. The chain joins TRBV13-1 to TRBJ1-1, and TRBD1 aligns with 10 junction nucleotides. The CDR3 region has the sequence CASSDGQGETEVFF. The CDR3 bases that were read are TGTGCCAGCAGTGACGGACAGGGGGAGACA.